These 15 T cell receptor beta chains originate from one sample sequenced in a study of cytomegalovirus exposure and HLA in healthy donors. PCR involved 60 Vbeta and 13 Jbeta primers. Some clones are missing from TCRdb's copy, which holds only in-frame ones; the method was immunoSEQ multiplex PCR. The table has approximately 210,000 clones, approximately 86% seen once. The specimen was PBMCs. The source is a woman between 18 and 29 years old in good health and CMV-seronegative.

The J gene is TRBJ2-1, the V gene TRBV19; 7 bases agree with TRBD2. Germline V gene data show CDR1 as LNHDA and CDR2 as SQIVND (reference sequence). The CDR3 contains 16 residues. V gave up 3 bases and J gave up 6 bases; unmatched junction bases: 11. CDR3 sequence: CASSIYSRGSGNEQFF. For the CDR3, the DNA is TGTGCCAGTAGTATTTATTCTCGCGGGAGCGGCAATGAGCAGTTCTTC.

This rearrangement joins TRBV27 to TRBJ1-2; D is unresolved. Germline V gene lookup returns CDR1 MNHEY and CDR2 SMNVEV (reference sequence). This CDR3 has 15 amino acids. Deletions cut 8 bases from V and 6 bases from J, with 22 bases between. CDR3 coding DNA: TGTGCCAGCCGGGAAGTGGGGATAATGGTGGATGGCTACACCTTC. Protein sequence: CASREVGIMVDGYTF.

This chain links TRBV7-9 with TRBJ2-5, with 8 bases lining up with TRBD1. The CDR3 loop spans 16 amino acids. V shed 4 bases and J 4 bases; nucleotides not matched to a gene: 11. Germline V gene lookup returns CDR1 SEHNR and CDR2 FQNEAQ (reference sequence). This chain's CDR3 is CASSSPQTGVRETQYF. The CDR3 region has the DNA TGTGCCAGCAGCTCACCGCAGACAGGGGTTCGAGAGACCCAGTACTTC.

The CDR3 DNA reads TGTGCCATCAGTGCTTCGACTAGCGGGTATACCGGGGAGCTGTTTTTT. Its protein is CAISASTSGYTGELFF. This rearrangement joins TRBV10-3 to TRBJ2-2, with 10 bases identical to TRBD2. Germline V gives CDR1 ENHRY, CDR2 SYGVKD. This CDR3 has 16 residues. V was pared by 4 bases and J by 5 bases, with 7 bases of the junction left unmatched.

The sample holds a few counts of this clone. The chain is built from TRBV4-2 and TRBJ1-3; 7 nucleotides line up with TRBD1. From germline, CDR1 is LGHNA and CDR2 YNFKEQ. The CDR3 consists of 13 residues. Losses at the gene ends were 5 bases for V and 7 bases for J; bases not matched to a gene: 5. The CDR3 protein is CASSVGGSNTIYF. CDR3 sequence (DNA): TGTGCCAGCAGCGTAGGGGGCTCTAACACCATATATTTT.

The J gene is TRBJ2-7, the V gene TRBV28; the D is unclear. This CDR3 comprises 15 residues. The V gene's germline CDR1 is MDHEN and CDR2 SYDVKM. The V end was cut by 6 bases, the J end by 0 bases, with 15 bases between. The CDR3, as DNA: TGTGCCAGCAGCTCCTTTGACATAAGCTCCTACGAGCAGTACTTC. Amino acid sequence: CASSSFDISSYEQYF.

The chain combines TRBV7-2 with TRBJ2-7; D is possibly TRBD1 (6 bases). This CDR3 has 14 amino acids. Germline CDR1 SGHTA, CDR2 FQGNSA. V lost 2 bases, J lost 3 bases, and 11 bases lay in between. CDR3 residues: CASSLSTGFYEQYF. The CDR3 bases are TGTGCCAGCAGCTTATCGACAGGCTTCTACGAGCAGTACTTC. The entire variable domain, with the rest obtained from reference TRBV7-2 and TRBJ2-7, is as follows: GAGVSQSPSNKVTEKGKDVELRCDPISGHTALYWYRQSLGQGLEFLIYFQGNSAPDKSGLPSDRFSAERTGGSVSTLTIQRTQQEDSAVYLCASSLSTGFYEQYFGPGTRLTVT.

This chain connects TRBV5-4 to TRBJ2-5, with 9 bases fitting TRBD2. Germline lookup yields CDR1 SGHNT and CDR2 YYREEE (reference sequence). Losses at the gene ends were 3 bases for V and 1 base for J; bases not matched to a gene: 4. This CDR3 has 15 residues. CDR3 amino acids: CASSSNSGGQETQYF. In DNA form, the CDR3 reads TGTGCCAGCAGCTCCAATAGCGGGGGCCAAGAGACCCAGTACTTC.

The rearrangement uses TRBV7-2 and TRBJ2-3; D might be TRBD2 (6 bases). The CDR3 length is 14 residues. The germline CDR1 and CDR2 sequences are SGHTA and FQGNSA. V was trimmed by 5 bases and J by 3 bases, leaving 12 bases between them. The CDR3 bases are TGTGCCAGCAGCCTACTCCGGGGGACAGATACGCAGTATTTT. Translation gives CASSLLRGTDTQYF.

This chain joins TRBV6-5 and TRBJ2-7, with TRBD1 identical over 9 bases. Germline trimming cut 6 bases from V and 0 bases from J; bases unmatched to any gene: 6. Germline values: CDR1 MNHEY, CDR2 SVGAGI. The CDR3 runs 15 residues. The CDR3 loop reads CASSRDRGNSYEQYF. The DNA of the CDR3 is TGTGCCAGCAGCCGAGACAGGGGGAACTCCTACGAGCAGTACTTC.

This chain joins TRBV2 and TRBJ2-7; TRBD2 aligns across 7 bases. Germline assignment: CDR1 SNHLY and CDR2 FYNNEI. V was clipped by 3 bases and J by 3 bases; unmatched bases: 8. This CDR3 has 15 amino acids. CDR3 protein: CASSDWGERGYEQYF. CDR3 DNA: TGTGCCAGCAGTGACTGGGGGGAGCGGGGCTACGAGCAGTACTTC.

The V and J genes are TRBV4-2 and TRBJ1-1; D is ambiguous. V was shortened by 0 bases and J by 0 bases, with 11 bases between the two germline ends. Germline lookup yields CDR1 LGHNA and CDR2 YNFKEQ. This CDR3 spans 16 amino acids. For the CDR3, the DNA is TGTGCCAGCAGCCAAGAGTCGGCGGCGGTGAACACTGAAGCTTTCTTT. This translates into CASSQESAAVNTEAFF.

There are a few counts of this clone. The chain is built from TRBV7-9 and TRBJ1-1; unclear D gene. Germline V gene lookup returns CDR1 SEHNR and CDR2 FQNEAQ (reference sequence). The CDR3 has 12 residues. V lost 6 bases to trimming and J lost 5 bases, with 10 bases between them. The CDR3 DNA reads as TGTGCCAGCAGTCAACCGGGTACTGAAGCTTTCTTT. Residues: CASSQPGTEAFF.

V is TRBV29-1 and J is TRBJ2-7; 8 bases are a match to TRBD1. J lost 7 bases, V lost 5 bases, and 4 bases had no gene match. Germline-derived CDR1 and CDR2 are SQVTM and ANQGSEA. The CDR3 spans 11 residues. CDR3: CSVQGQGEQYF. DNA of the CDR3: TGCAGCGTTCAAGGACAGGGAGAGCAGTACTTC.

The CDR3 sequence: CASTSILGEVNTGELFF. The CDR3 bases are TGCGCCAGCACCTCGATCTTGGGGGAGGTAAACACCGGGGAGCTGTTTTTT. The rearrangement joins TRBV5-1 to TRBJ2-2, with D maybe TRBD2 (6 bases). Germline V gene sequence: CDR1 SGHRS, CDR2 YFSETQ. This CDR3 spans 17 amino acids. Trimming took 6 bases from V and 2 from J, leaving 20 bases between them. The whole variable domain, remainder taken from reference TRBV5-1 and TRBJ2-2, is KAGVTQTPRYLIKTRGQQVTLSCSPISGHRSVSWYQQTPGQGLQFLFEYFSETQRNKGNFPGRFSGRQFSNSRSEMNVSTLELGDSALYLCASTSILGEVNTGELFFGEGSRLTVL.